The entry below gives a single T cell receptor (beta chain) sequence along with its context. The data derive from a study of blood T cell repertoires in COVID-19. Background on the study: Collection of acute and convalescent COVID-19 samples took place in the United States, Italy and Spain.

How the authors handled the data: Reference gene primer amplification yielded estimated nucleated cell counts. Assay: immunoSEQ multiplex PCR; the TCRdb copy retains only in-frame clones and omits some. That table gives V, J and clone size, and the DNA gave D and trimming. The sample lists about 140,000 clones, approximately 85% seen once, with roughly 2.9% in the top ten. Trimming removed 6 bases at V and 6 bases at J, with 8 bases between. The CDR3 is 12 residues long. This chain joins TRBV12-3 or TRBV12-4 and TRBJ2-2; D gene uncertain. The specimen sequenced was peripheral blood. The origin of this receptor is a man aged 45 to 65 with acute or convalescent COVID-19. CDR3 coding DNA: TGTGCCAGCAGAAGGAGCGCCGGGGAGCTGTTTTTT. The encoded protein is CASRRSAGELFF.